The T cell receptor beta chain under discussion was sequenced for a study of T cell responses to AZD1222 COVID-19 vaccine. The CDR3 has 13 amino acids. Libraries were prepared by immunoSEQ multiplex PCR; TCRdb keeps only in-frame clonotypes and omits some of them. The profile shows about 190,000 clones, 90% to 95% of them singletons. The material was peripheral blood, obtained on day 0 of AZD1222 vaccination. The chain has TRBV21-1 and TRBJ2-7; no check of the table's D call, TRBD2, against the DNA was made. TRBV21-1 is a documented pseudogene. The receptor was derived from an adult in good health. CDR3 in DNA: TGTGCCAGCAAGGCGGGGGGAGCCTACGAGCAGTACTTC. This gives the protein CASKAGGAYEQYF.